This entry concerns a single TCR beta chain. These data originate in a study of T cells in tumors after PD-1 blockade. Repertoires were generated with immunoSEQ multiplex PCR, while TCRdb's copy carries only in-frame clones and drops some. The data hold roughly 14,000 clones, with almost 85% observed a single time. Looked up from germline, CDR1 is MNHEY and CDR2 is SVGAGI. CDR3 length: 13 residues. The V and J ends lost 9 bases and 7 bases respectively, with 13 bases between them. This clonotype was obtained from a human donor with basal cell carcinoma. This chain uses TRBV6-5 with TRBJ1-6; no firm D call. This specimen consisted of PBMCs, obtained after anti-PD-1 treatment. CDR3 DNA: TGTGCCAGTAACGCCCAAAGGAATTCACCCCTCCACTTT. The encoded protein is CASNAQRNSPLHF.